This T cell receptor (beta chain) was identified during a study of T-cell reconstitution after alpha-beta-depleted transplantation in children. Whole-study results and caveats: The origin of high day-60 TCRbeta diversity in some patients lay in surviving recipient T cells and thymic progenitors.

The V gene lost 0 bases and the J gene lost 0 bases, with 12 bases spanning the gap. This CDR3 region has 16 residues. Germline CDR1 DFQATT, CDR2 SNEGSKA (reference sequence). This clonotype was seen repeatedly, ten times or more. Its target is not known. For TCRbeta, the library was prepared with unique molecular identifiers. TCRdb recomputed calls from the PCR reads with MiXCR, one row per CDR3 protein. The sample holds some 140,000 distinct CDR3 sequences; about 9.6% are singletons and the top ten take about 24%. The origin of this receptor is a girl under three years old who had a stem cell transplant for combined immunodeficiency, so the T cells may come from the graft donor. V is TRBV20-1 and J is TRBJ2-1, with a tentative D call TRBD2 (5 bases). The sample was PBMCs, mostly from graft donor cells, taken 180 days after TCRalphabeta/CD19-depleted stem cell transplant. The CDR3 spells CSARDGRGSSYNEQFF. CDR3 sequence (DNA): TGCAGTGCTAGAGATGGTAGAGGGAGCTCCTACAATGAGCAGTTCTTC.